This T cell receptor (beta chain) was identified during a study of PD-L1 blockade in urothelial cancer. In the study overall: Blood samples contained a median about 140,000 T cells. The study, taken as a whole, reports: Better survival was predicted when blood TCR clonality before treatment fell below the median.

Anywhere from 1 to 8 samples came from each patient, spanning pretreatment and on-treatment. Worth noting for this clone: Its specificity is unknown.

V gave up 0 bases and J gave up 2 bases, with 7 bases separating them. This CDR3 has 15 residues. The germline CDR1 and CDR2 sequences are MNHNS and SASEGT. Into every PCR, synthetic TCR analog templates were spiked. TCRdb's copy holds only in-frame clones and misses some; the assay was immunoSEQ multiplex PCR. The sample has tens of thousands of clones; about 79% are singletons. This sequence originates from a man aged 60 to 69 with urothelial cancer. V and J are TRBV6-1 and TRBJ1-4; possibly TRBD1 for D (6 bases). The specimen was PBMCs, collected around atezolizumab (anti-PD-L1) treatment. Here the CDR3 reads CASSEAQGTNEKLFF. The DNA for the CDR3 is TGTGCCAGCAGTGAAGCTCAGGGGACTAATGAAAAACTGTTTTTT.